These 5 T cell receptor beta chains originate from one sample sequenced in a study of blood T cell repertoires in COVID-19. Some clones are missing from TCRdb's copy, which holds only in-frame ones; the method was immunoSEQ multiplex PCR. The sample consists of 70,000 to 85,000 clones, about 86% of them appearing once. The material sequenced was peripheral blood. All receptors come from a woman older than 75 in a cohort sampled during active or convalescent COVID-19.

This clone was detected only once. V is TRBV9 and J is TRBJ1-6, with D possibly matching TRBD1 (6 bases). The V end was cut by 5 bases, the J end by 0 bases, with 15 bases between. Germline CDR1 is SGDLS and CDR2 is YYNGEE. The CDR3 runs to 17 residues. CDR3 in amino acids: CASSRARGSSYNSPLHF. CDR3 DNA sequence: TGTGCCAGCAGTCGCGCGAGGGGGAGCTCCTATAATTCACCCCTCCACTTT.

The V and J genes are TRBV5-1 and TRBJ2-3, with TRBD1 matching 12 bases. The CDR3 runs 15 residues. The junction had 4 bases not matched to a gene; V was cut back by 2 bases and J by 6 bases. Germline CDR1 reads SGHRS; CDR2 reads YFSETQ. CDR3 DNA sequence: TGCGCCAGCAGCTTAACGGGACAGGGGGCCGATACGCAGTATTTT. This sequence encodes CASSLTGQGADTQYF. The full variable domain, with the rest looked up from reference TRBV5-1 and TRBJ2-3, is KAGVTQTPRYLIKTRGQQVTLSCSPISGHRSVSWYQQTPGQGLQFLFEYFSETQRNKGNFPGRFSGRQFSNSRSEMNVSTLELGDSALYLCASSLTGQGADTQYFGPGTRLTVL.

The CDR3 sequence: CASSQEDRLNTEAFF. The CDR3 DNA follows: TGTGCCAGCAGCCAAGAGGACAGGCTGAACACTGAAGCTTTCTTT. This chain connects TRBV3-1 (or the pseudogene TRBV3-2) to TRBJ1-1; 7 positions agree with TRBD1. The CDR3 runs 15 residues. CDR1 is LGHDT, CDR2 YNNKEL, per germline (reference sequence). V shed 0 bases, J shed 0 bases, and the junction held 1 base outside the gene matches.

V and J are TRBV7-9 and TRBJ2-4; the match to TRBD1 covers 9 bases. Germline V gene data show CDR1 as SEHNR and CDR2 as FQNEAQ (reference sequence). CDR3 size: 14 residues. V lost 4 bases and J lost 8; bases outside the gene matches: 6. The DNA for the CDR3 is TGTGCCAGCAGCTCCCCGGGACAGGGTGACATTCAGTACTTC. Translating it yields CASSSPGQGDIQYF. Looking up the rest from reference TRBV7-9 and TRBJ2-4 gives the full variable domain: DTGVSQNPRHKITKRGQNVTFRCDPISEHNRLYWYRQTLGQGPEFLTYFQNEAQLEKSRLLSDRFSAERPKGSFSTLEIQRTEQGDSAMYLCASSSPGQGDIQYFGAGTRLSVL.

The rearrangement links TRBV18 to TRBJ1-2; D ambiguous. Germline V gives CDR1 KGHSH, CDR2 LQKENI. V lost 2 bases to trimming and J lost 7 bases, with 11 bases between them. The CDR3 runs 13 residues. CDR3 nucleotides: TGTGCCAGCTCACCAGTCGGTGAAAGTGGCTACACCTTC. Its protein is CASSPVGESGYTF.